This is a list of T cell receptor beta chains from one sample in a study of molecular identifiers for immune sequencing clone quantification. TCRdb re-called the PCR reads with MiXCR, one entry per CDR3 protein. In the table there are around 480,000 distinct CDR3 sequences, around 25% of which are singletons. Input material: naive CD8+ T cells from blood, with Jurkat cell RNA spiked in. The receptors stem from a human donor in good health. Some libraries in this study had Jurkat cell RNA spiked in. CDR3s include the opening cysteine and the closing phenylalanine or tryptophan. D genes are given only for firm matches. Clone size is shown for a subset of rows, as once, few, many or a class of expanded clone.

V	J	length	size	D	CDR3	DNA
TRBV29-1	TRBJ2-3	15	many	.	CSVDAHGGSTDTQYF	TGCAGCGTTGACGCCCACGGGGGTAGCACAGATACGCAGTATTTT
TRBV5-8	TRBJ2-1	16	few	.	CASNEGGQHTYNEQFF	TGTGCCAGCAACGAAGGGGGACAACATACCTACAATGAGCAGTTCTTC
TRBV12-3/TRBV12-4	TRBJ1-5	13	.	.	CASTPLANQPQHF	TGTGCCAGCACGCCCCTGGCTAATCAGCCCCAGCATTTT
TRBV6-2/TRBV6-3	TRBJ2-7	13	many	.	CASSKGLVYEQYF	TGTGCCAGCAGCAAGGGACTGGTCTACGAGCAGTACTTC
TRBV3-1	TRBJ2-1	16	.	TRBD2	CASSHEPGTSVYEQFF	TGTGCCAGCAGCCACGAACCCGGGACTAGCGTATATGAGCAGTTCTTC
TRBV27	TRBJ2-7	16	.	TRBD1	CASSLLAGTYRGEQYF	TGTGCCAGCAGTTTATTGGCAGGCACCTACAGGGGGGAGCAGTACTTC
TRBV27	TRBJ1-4	14	.	TRBD1	CASSLGTGTEKLFF	TGTGCCAGCAGTTTAGGGACAGGGACTGAAAAACTGTTTTTT
TRBV4-3	TRBJ2-1	15	few	.	CASSQDIGSSNEQFF	TGCGCCAGCAGCCAAGATATTGGGTCAAGCAATGAGCAGTTCTTC
TRBV19	TRBJ1-1	12	many	.	CASMTVNTEAFF	TGTGCCAGTATGACAGTAAACACTGAAGCTTTCTTT
TRBV27	TRBJ2-7	14	once	TRBD1	CASRGGDRGGEQYF	TGTGCCAGCAGGGGGGGGGACAGGGGAGGCGAGCAGTACTTC
TRBV6-2/TRBV6-3	TRBJ1-5	12	.	.	CASSPILEPQHF	TGTGCCAGCAGCCCGATCCTTGAACCCCAGCATTTT
TRBV12-3/TRBV12-4	TRBJ1-5	12	few	.	CASSDSNRPQHF	TGTGCCAGCAGTGATAGCAATCGGCCCCAGCATTTT
TRBV7-9	TRBJ2-7	14	.	.	CASSSSTGVGEQYF	TGTGCCAGCAGCTCCTCCACCGGGGTGGGCGAGCAGTACTTC
TRBV4-1	TRBJ1-2	14	.	.	CASSQTGTPYGHTF	TGCGCCAGCAGCCAAACAGGGACACCCTATGGCCACACCTTC
TRBV6-2/TRBV6-3	TRBJ2-7	14	many	.	CASSRDKNPGEQYF	TGTGCCAGCAGTCGGGACAAGAACCCGGGGGAGCAGTACTTC
TRBV4-3	TRBJ2-3	20	few	TRBD2	CASSQDSWREGLVGTDTQYF	TGCGCCAGCAGCCAAGATTCCTGGCGGGAGGGCCTGGTTGGAACAGATACGCAGTATTTT
TRBV12-3/TRBV12-4	TRBJ2-3	18	many	TRBD2	CASSSSRSGGSLGDTQYF	TGTGCCAGCAGTTCTAGTCGGAGCGGGGGCTCCCTGGGCGATACGCAGTATTTT
TRBV14	TRBJ2-7	15	.	.	CASSPQNRVSYEQYF	TGTGCCAGCAGTCCACAGAACAGGGTGTCCTACGAGCAGTACTTC
TRBV9	TRBJ1-4	14	.	.	CASSVDKNNEKLFF	TGTGCCAGCAGCGTAGATAAAAATAATGAAAAACTGTTTTTT
TRBV20-1	TRBJ1-1	17	few	.	CSANARGLRTLNTGAFF	TGCAGTGCTAATGCCAGAGGGCTACGTACCCTGAACACTGGAGCTTTCTTT
TRBV20-1	TRBJ2-7	11	many	.	CSALVYHEQYF	TGCAGTGCGCTAGTATACCACGAGCAGTACTTC
TRBV19	TRBJ2-3	18	few	TRBD2	CASSGRTSGVLSTDTQYF	TGTGCCAGTAGTGGAAGGACTAGCGGGGTTTTGAGCACAGATACGCAGTATTTT
TRBV30	TRBJ1-1	14	few	.	CAWSDIKGYTEAFF	TGTGCCTGGAGTGATATTAAGGGGTATACTGAAGCTTTCTTT
TRBV27	TRBJ2-3	17	few	.	CASSMTGRALPTDTQYF	TGTGCCAGCAGTATGACCGGGCGGGCTCTTCCCACAGATACGCAGTATTTT
TRBV20-1	TRBJ2-3	15	.	TRBD2	CSARDTSGRTDTQYF	TGCAGTGCTAGAGATACAAGCGGGAGGACAGATACGCAGTATTTT
TRBV9	TRBJ2-3	14	few	.	CASSVAGGADTQYF	TGTGCCAGCAGCGTAGCTGGAGGGGCAGATACGCAGTATTTT
TRBV28	TRBJ2-7	17	.	.	CASSSPWRTELLYEQYF	TGTGCCAGCAGTTCCCCTTGGAGGACAGAGCTTTTATACGAGCAGTACTTC
TRBV2	TRBJ1-2	14	few	.	CASKFFGSRIGYTF	TGTGCCAGCAAATTTTTTGGCAGCCGGATAGGCTACACCTTC
TRBV27	TRBJ2-3	14	many	.	CASTWGGAPDTQYF	TGTGCCAGCACTTGGGGGGGCGCCCCCGATACGCAGTATTTT
TRBV4-1	TRBJ1-5	14	.	.	CASSRHSQNQPQHF	TGCGCCAGCAGCCGACATTCCCAAAATCAGCCCCAGCATTTT
TRBV12-3/TRBV12-4	TRBJ2-7	16	many	.	CASSSLGGTGEYEQYF	TGTGCCAGCAGCTCCCTTGGAGGGACGGGAGAATACGAGCAGTACTTC
TRBV28	TRBJ2-7	14	many	.	CASSYRGVRGEQYF	TGTGCCAGCAGCTACCGGGGCGTCCGCGGGGAGCAGTACTTC